Below are 24 T cell receptor beta chains sequenced from a single sample in a study of shared clonotypes between healthy human individuals. The protocol was immunoSEQ multiplex PCR, while the TCRdb copy is restricted to in-frame clones and leaves out a portion. The table lists about 1.1 million clones, 75% to 80% of them singletons, with about 0.52% in the top ten. Specimen: memory CD4+ T cells from PBMCs. Subset meaning: CD45RA-negative fraction. The receptors here all came from a man younger than 35 in good health. Some clones in this sample may be carry-over from other donors' samples.

A word on this clone: Other nucleotide sequences from this sample produce the same CDR3. The V call is TRBV7-9, the J call TRBJ2-3; TRBD2 matches at 9 bases. The V gene end was trimmed by 1 base and the J gene end by 2 bases; junction bases not matched to a gene: 4. Germline V gene lookup returns CDR1 SEHNR and CDR2 FQNEAQ (reference sequence). The CDR3 has 16 amino acids. The CDR3 region is CASSLGLAGSTDTQYF. CDR3 sequence (DNA): TGTGCCAGCAGCTTAGGTCTAGCGGGATCCACAGATACGCAGTATTTT.

On this clone: Other DNA sequences from this sample encode an identical CDR3 as well. J is TRBJ1-5 and V is TRBV10-3; TRBD1 might be the D (5 bases). CDR1 and CDR2 from the germline V gene are ENHRY and SYGVKD. This CDR3 region has 13 residues. V gave up 7 bases and J gave up 3 bases, with 10 bases separating them. The CDR3 DNA is TGTGCCATCACCAGGGACCCCAATCAGCCCCAGCATTTT. Amino acid sequence: CAITRDPNQPQHF.

The rearrangement links TRBV7-2 to TRBJ2-6; possible D gene TRBD1, 5 bases. Germline loops: CDR1 SGHTA, CDR2 FQGNSA. Trimming stripped 2 bases from V and 4 bases from J, with 12 bases between. CDR3 size: 16 residues. CDR3 loop: CASSLWGAGGANVLTF. Here the CDR3 DNA reads TGTGCCAGCAGCTTATGGGGCGCTGGGGGGGCCAACGTCCTGACTTTC.

This rearrangement joins TRBV9 to TRBJ1-2; 8 nucleotides line up with TRBD1. CDR3 length: 18 amino acids. With 5 bases clipped from V and 3 bases from J, the junction kept 18 bases outside the gene matches. Germline V gene lookup returns CDR1 SGDLS and CDR2 YYNGEE. CDR3 DNA sequence: TGTGCCAGCAGTTATACCGGGACAGGCTCTATGAGCCACTATGGCTACACCTTC. This translates into CASSYTGTGSMSHYGYTF.

The chain couples TRBV5-6 to TRBJ1-2; D is unresolved. The ends were cut back, 0 bases at V and 1 base at J, with 7 bases in the middle. Germline values: CDR1 SGHDT, CDR2 YYEEEE. This CDR3 contains 14 residues. The CDR3 loop reads CASSLGRLNYGYTF. The CDR3 region has the DNA TGTGCCAGCAGCTTGGGACGGCTTAACTATGGCTACACCTTC.

V usage is TRBV9 and J usage is TRBJ2-1; 10 bases are shared with TRBD2. Germline V gene lookup returns CDR1 SGDLS and CDR2 YYNGEE. This CDR3 spans 16 amino acids. V was clipped by 0 bases and J by 7 bases; unmatched bases: 7. CDR3 in DNA: TGTGCCAGCAGCGTAGACCACGCTAGCGGGAGAAATGAGCAGTTCTTC. The encoded protein is CASSVDHASGRNEQFF.

This clone appeared once. In the same sample, other DNA sequences code for this CDR3. This chain links TRBV5-1 with TRBJ2-5, with 11 bases lining up with TRBD2. CDR3 length equals 15 residues. Germline values: CDR1 SGHRS, CDR2 YFSETQ. The V and J ends lost 0 bases and 3 bases, in that order; junction bases with no gene match: 1. The CDR3 protein is CASSLALAGEETQYF. For the CDR3, the DNA is TGCGCCAGCAGCTTGGCACTAGCGGGGGAAGAGACCCAGTACTTC.

The J gene is TRBJ1-1, the V gene TRBV5-4; the D is unclear. CDR3 length: 12 residues. With 0 bases removed from V and 4 bases from J, the gap between germline ends came to 4 bases. The germline V gene encodes CDR1 SGHNT and CDR2 YYREEE (reference sequence). The CDR3: CASSLDSTEAFF. The CDR3 DNA sequence: TGTGCCAGCAGCTTGGACTCCACTGAAGCTTTCTTT.

This chain joins TRBV7-9 and TRBJ1-1; D ambiguous. Germline loops: CDR1 SEHNR, CDR2 FQNEAQ (reference sequence). V lost 0 bases to trimming and J lost 7 bases, with 9 bases between them. This CDR3 has 13 residues. CDR3 sequence: CASSLAQQNEAFF. The CDR3 region has the DNA TGTGCCAGCAGCTTAGCGCAGCAGAATGAAGCTTTCTTT.

The chain joins TRBV7-8 to TRBJ2-2; 10 nucleotides match TRBD2. Germline values: CDR1 SGHVS, CDR2 FQNEAQ. The CDR3 length is 16 residues. V dropped 5 bases and J dropped 1; count of bases not matched to a gene: 4. Here the CDR3 reads CASSPRTSGNTGELFF. CDR3 DNA sequence: TGTGCCAGCAGCCCCCGGACTAGCGGGAACACCGGGGAGCTGTTTTTT.

This clone was seen ten or more times. V is TRBV18 and J is TRBJ1-2; TRBD1 aligns across 12 bases. Per germline, CDR1 KGHSH and CDR2 LQKENI. The CDR3 has 19 residues. Trimming took 1 base from V and 5 from J; bases not matched to a gene: 14. CDR3 sequence reads: CASSPQPPGQGASGYGYTF. The CDR3 bases are TGTGCCAGCTCACCACAACCACCGGGACAGGGGGCGAGTGGGTATGGCTACACCTTC.

The chain recombines TRBV6-1 with TRBJ2-3; tentative D call: TRBD2 (7 bases). The V end lost 2 bases, the J end lost 4 bases, and 16 bases lay between the germline ends. This CDR3 contains 16 residues. In germline, CDR1 is MNHNS, CDR2 SASEGT. The CDR3 here is CASSEPGGAGADTQYF. The CDR3 nucleotides read TGTGCCAGCAGTGAACCGGGGGGCGCCGGAGCAGATACGCAGTATTTT.

The chain employs TRBV4-1 and TRBJ2-1, with D possibly TRBD2 on 6 matching bases. V shed 2 bases and J shed 8 bases, with 19 bases lying between them. Germline V gene lookup returns CDR1 MGHRA and CDR2 YSYEKL. The CDR3 runs to 16 residues. The chain's CDR3 is CASSQRGLVGGDEQFF. Here the CDR3 DNA reads TGCGCCAGCAGCCAACGCGGGTTGGTCGGAGGGGATGAGCAGTTCTTC.

The V call is TRBV6-1, the J call TRBJ1-5; the D gene is possibly TRBD1 (6 bases). V was trimmed by 8 bases and J by 4 bases, leaving 18 bases between them. Germline V gene data show CDR1 as MNHNS and CDR2 as SASEGT. The CDR3 has 15 residues. CDR3 protein: CASHLGHRANQPQHF. As DNA, the CDR3 is TGTGCCAGCCACCTCGGGCACAGGGCGAATCAGCCCCAGCATTTT.

Notes on this clone: The junction differs from germline at one of its ends, possibly a read error. The chain employs TRBV5-1 and TRBJ2-2, with D possibly matching TRBD2 (6 bases). The germline V gene encodes CDR1 SGHRS and CDR2 YFSETQ. The CDR3 totals 14 residues. CDR3 nucleotide sequence: TGCGCCAGCAGCTTTCTGGCAAACACCGGGGGGCTGTTTTTT. Protein sequence: CASSFLANTGGLFF.

A few counts support this clone. The chain employs TRBV19 and TRBJ1-2; no definite D call. The CDR3 spans 15 residues. Germline CDR1 and CDR2: LNHDA and SQIVND (reference sequence). V lost 4 bases and J lost 4, with 16 bases in between. The CDR3 protein is CASSTEAAGPYGYTF. The CDR3 bases are TGTGCCAGTAGTACCGAGGCCGCTGGACCCTATGGCTACACCTTC.

The chain uses TRBV11-1 and TRBJ2-7; TRBD2 aligns across 7 bases. The junction had 7 bases not matched to a gene; V was cut back by 1 base and J by 1 base. Germline CDR1 reads SGHAT; CDR2 reads FQDESV (reference sequence). This CDR3 has 16 amino acids. The CDR3 sequence: CASSLVGGSGSYEQYF. CDR3 DNA sequence: TGTGCCAGCAGCTTAGTCGGCGGGAGTGGATCCTACGAGCAGTACTTC.

The chain joins TRBV5-1 to TRBJ2-5, with D possibly called TRBD1 or TRBD2 (6 bases each). CDR3 length equals 16 residues. The V end lost 0 bases, the J end lost 5 bases, and 17 bases lay between the germline ends. Per germline, CDR1 SGHRS and CDR2 YFSETQ. The chain's CDR3 is CASSLGWGARKETQYF. The DNA of the CDR3 is TGCGCCAGCAGCTTGGGGTGGGGGGCGCGAAAGGAGACCCAGTACTTC.

The CDR3 DNA follows: TGTGCCAGCAGCTCTCGGACAGGGGGCTACTTTGGCTACACCTTC. It is translated as CASSSRTGGYFGYTF. The gene calls are TRBV7-6 and TRBJ1-2, with 11 positions matching TRBD1. After removal of 4 bases from V and 7 bases from J, the junction contained 8 bases not matched to a gene. Germline CDR1 and CDR2: SGHVS and FNYEAQ. There are 15 residues in the CDR3. Combining the CDR3 with reference TRBV7-6 and TRBJ1-2 gives the whole variable domain GAGVSQSPRYKVTKRGQDVALRCDPISGHVSLYWYRQALGQGPEFLTYFNYEAQQDKSGLPNDRFSAERPEGSISTLTIQRTEQRDSAMYRCASSSRTGGYFGYTFGSGTRLTVV.

The sample holds a few counts of this clone. The chain is built from TRBV7-3 and TRBJ2-3; 13 bases line up with TRBD2. The CDR3 consists of 16 residues. Germline loops: CDR1 SGHTA, CDR2 FQGTGA. V was clipped by 4 bases and J by 6 bases; unmatched bases: 7. The CDR3, as DNA: TGTGCCAGCAGCTCCGGACTAGCGGGAGTTGTGGATACGCAGTATTTT. Protein product: CASSSGLAGVVDTQYF.

This chain connects TRBV29-1 to TRBJ2-7, with TRBD2 as a possible D gene (5 bases). The germline V and J ends were trimmed by 4 bases and 5 bases, with 12 bases remaining between them. The CDR3 runs to 12 residues. Germline assignment: CDR1 SQVTM and CDR2 ANQGSEA. CDR3 residues: CSVAGWAHEQYF. Here the CDR3 DNA reads TGCAGCGTTGCGGGGTGGGCCCACGAGCAGTACTTC.

This clone was found once. The chain is built from TRBV6-5 and TRBJ1-2; TRBD1 matches at 8 bases. Germline values: CDR1 MNHEY, CDR2 SVGAGI. Losses at the gene ends were 6 bases for V and 4 bases for J; bases not matched to a gene: 7. The CDR3 loop spans 14 amino acids. CDR3 sequence: CASRKDRVPYGYTF. In nucleotides, the CDR3 is TGTGCCAGCAGAAAGGACAGGGTGCCCTATGGCTACACCTTC.

The gene calls are TRBV27 and TRBJ2-7, with a weak D call TRBD1 (5 bases). The CDR3 has 15 residues. The V gene's germline CDR1 is MNHEY and CDR2 SMNVEV (reference sequence). The V end was cut by 6 bases, the J end by 2 bases, with 17 bases between. The CDR3 coding sequence is TGTGCCAGCAGCCCGATTACAGGAAGGACCTACGAGCAGTACTTC. Amino acids: CASSPITGRTYEQYF.

The chain uses TRBV5-1 and TRBJ1-6; D ambiguous. Germline CDR1 and CDR2: SGHRS and YFSETQ. V lost 4 bases to trimming and J lost 10 bases, with 15 bases between them. There are 14 residues in the CDR3. The DNA for the CDR3 is TGCGCCAGCAGCCCGGCCTCTCCGGGGTCACCCCTCCACTTT. Protein: CASSPASPGSPLHF.